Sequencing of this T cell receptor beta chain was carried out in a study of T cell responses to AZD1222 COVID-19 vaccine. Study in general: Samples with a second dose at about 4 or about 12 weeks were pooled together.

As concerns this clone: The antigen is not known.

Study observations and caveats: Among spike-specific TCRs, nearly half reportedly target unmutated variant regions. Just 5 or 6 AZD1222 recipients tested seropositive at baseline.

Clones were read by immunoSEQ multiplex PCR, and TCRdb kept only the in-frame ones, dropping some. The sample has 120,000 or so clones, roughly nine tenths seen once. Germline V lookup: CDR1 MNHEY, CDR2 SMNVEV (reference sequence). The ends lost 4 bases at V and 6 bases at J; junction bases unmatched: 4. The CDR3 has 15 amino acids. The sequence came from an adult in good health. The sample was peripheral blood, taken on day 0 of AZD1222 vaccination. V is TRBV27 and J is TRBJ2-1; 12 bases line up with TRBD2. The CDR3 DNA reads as TGTGCCAGCAGTTCCCCGGGACTAGCGGGCAATGAGCAGTTCTTC. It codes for CASSSPGLAGNEQFF.